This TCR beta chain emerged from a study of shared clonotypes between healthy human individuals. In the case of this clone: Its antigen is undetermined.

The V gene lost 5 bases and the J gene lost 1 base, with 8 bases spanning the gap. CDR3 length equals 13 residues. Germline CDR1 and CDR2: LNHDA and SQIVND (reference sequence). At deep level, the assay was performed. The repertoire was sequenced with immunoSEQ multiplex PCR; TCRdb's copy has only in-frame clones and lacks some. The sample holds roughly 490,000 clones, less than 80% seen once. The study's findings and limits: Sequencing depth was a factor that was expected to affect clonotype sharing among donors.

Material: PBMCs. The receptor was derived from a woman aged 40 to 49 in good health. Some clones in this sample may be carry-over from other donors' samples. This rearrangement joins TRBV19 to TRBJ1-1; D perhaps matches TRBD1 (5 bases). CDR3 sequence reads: CASSRQWNTEAFF. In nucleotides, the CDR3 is TGTGCCAGTAGTCGACAGTGGAACACTGAAGCTTTCTTT. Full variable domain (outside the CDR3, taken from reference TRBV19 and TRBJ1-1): DGGITQSPKYLFRKEGQNVTLSCEQNLNHDAMYWYRQDPGQGLRLIYYSQIVNDFQKGDIAEGYSVSREKKESFPLTVTSAQKNPTAFYLCASSRQWNTEAFFGQGTRLTVV.